These 6 T cell receptor beta chains were all obtained from the same sample, sequenced in a study of CD8 T cells in ankylosing spondylitis. TCRdb independently ran MiXCR on the 5' RACE reads; one entry per CDR3 protein. The repertoire holds 250,000 to 400,000 distinct CDR3 sequences, with more than 9% as singletons. Input material: blood, either unsorted or a sorted T cell fraction (not recorded which). The receptors shown here come from a female donor with ankylosing spondylitis or in good health (not recorded which).

This clonotype was seen many times. The gene calls are TRBV20-1 and TRBJ1-6; weak D call: TRBD1 (6 bases). The V gene's germline CDR1 is DFQATT and CDR2 SNEGSKA (reference sequence). The ends were cut back, 5 bases at V and 7 bases at J, with 9 bases in the middle. This CDR3 contains 12 residues. Here the CDR3 reads CSALTGNSPLHF. For the CDR3, the DNA is TGCAGTGCTCTCACAGGGAATTCACCCCTCCACTTT.

This clonotype was observed at least ten times. The gene calls are TRBV5-1 and TRBJ2-7; D is undetermined. V was pared by 5 bases and J by 2 bases, with 8 bases between. There are 12 residues in the CDR3. Looked up from germline, CDR1 is SGHRS and CDR2 is YFSETQ. This CDR3 reads CASRDHTYEQYF. In DNA, the CDR3 is TGCGCCAGCAGGGACCACACCTACGAGCAGTACTTC.

This chain uses TRBV7-3 with TRBJ2-1; 9 bases align to TRBD2. V shed 5 bases and J 7 bases; nucleotides not matched to a gene: 12. The CDR3 runs to 16 residues. Germline V gene sequence: CDR1 SGHTA, CDR2 FQGTGA. CDR3 in amino acids: CASSLSSGEGSNEQFF. CDR3 in DNA: TGTGCCAGCAGCCTATCTAGCGGGGAGGGGTCAAATGAGCAGTTCTTC.

In its sample, this clonotype was seen many times. The V call is TRBV7-2, the J call TRBJ1-2, with a possible D match to TRBD1 (5 bases). Between the trimmed V and J ends, which lost 1 base and 0 bases, there was a span of 9 bases. Germline CDR1 reads SGHTA; CDR2 reads FQGNSA. The CDR3 totals 15 residues. In DNA form, the CDR3 reads TGTGCCAGCAGCTTAGTGCAGGGTGCTAACTATGGCTACACCTTC. Its translation: CASSLVQGANYGYTF.

The chain employs TRBV7-9 and TRBJ2-1; weak D call: TRBD1 (5 bases). The CDR3 covers 12 residues. The V gene's germline CDR1 is SEHNR and CDR2 FQNEAQ (reference sequence). Trimming removed 4 bases from V and 15 bases from J, with 16 bases in between. The CDR3 nucleotides are TGTGCCAGCAGCTCCCCCCTAGGGGTCCCGTTCTTC. This codes for CASSSPLGVPFF.

The rearrangement links TRBV28 to TRBJ2-1; 8 bases are shared with TRBD1. Germline values: CDR1 MDHEN, CDR2 SYDVKM. The junction had 13 bases not matched to a gene; V was cut back by 7 bases and J by 8 bases. This CDR3 contains 15 residues. The CDR3 DNA follows: TGTGCCAGCATCTCCCCCAGGGGGCCTCGGGATGAGCAGTTCTTC. This codes for CASISPRGPRDEQFF.